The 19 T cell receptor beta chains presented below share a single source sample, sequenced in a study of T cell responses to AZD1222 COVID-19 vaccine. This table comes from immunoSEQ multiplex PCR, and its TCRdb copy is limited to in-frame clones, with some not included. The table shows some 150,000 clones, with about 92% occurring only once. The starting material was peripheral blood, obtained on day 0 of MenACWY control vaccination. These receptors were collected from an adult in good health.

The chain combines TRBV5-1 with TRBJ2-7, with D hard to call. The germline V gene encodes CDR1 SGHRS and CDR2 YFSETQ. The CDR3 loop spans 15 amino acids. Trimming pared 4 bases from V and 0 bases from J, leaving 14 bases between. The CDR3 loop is CASSPRPGSSYEQYF. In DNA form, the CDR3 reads TGCGCCAGCAGCCCACGACCCGGAAGCTCCTACGAGCAGTACTTC.

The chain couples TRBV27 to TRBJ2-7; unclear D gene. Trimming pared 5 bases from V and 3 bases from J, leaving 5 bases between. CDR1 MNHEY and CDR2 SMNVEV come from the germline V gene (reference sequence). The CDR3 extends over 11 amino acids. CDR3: CASSNRYEQYF. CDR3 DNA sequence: TGTGCCAGCAGTAACCGCTACGAGCAGTACTTC.

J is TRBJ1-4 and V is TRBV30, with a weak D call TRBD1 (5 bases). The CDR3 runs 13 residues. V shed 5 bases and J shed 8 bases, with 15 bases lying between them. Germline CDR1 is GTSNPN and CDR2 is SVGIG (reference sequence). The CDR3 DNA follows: TGTGCCTGGGCGGGGAGCGGGGACGAAAAACTGTTTTTT. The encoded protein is CAWAGSGDEKLFF.

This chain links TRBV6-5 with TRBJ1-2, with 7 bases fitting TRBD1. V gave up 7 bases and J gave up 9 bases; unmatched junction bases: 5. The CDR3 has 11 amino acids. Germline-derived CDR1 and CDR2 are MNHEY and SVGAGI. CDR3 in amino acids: CASTKQGRYTF. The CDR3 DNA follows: TGTGCCAGCACTAAACAGGGGCGCTACACCTTC.

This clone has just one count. CDR3 sequence reads: CASSINPGRNQPQHF. The CDR3 DNA reads as TGTGCCAGTAGTATCAACCCAGGGCGGAATCAGCCCCAGCATTTT. The chain is built from TRBV19 and TRBJ1-5; D might be TRBD1 (5 bases). The CDR3 loop spans 15 amino acids. The germline V gene has CDR1 LNHDA and CDR2 SQIVND (reference sequence). Between the trimmed V and J ends, which lost 3 bases and 4 bases, there was a span of 13 bases. The whole variable domain, filled in from reference TRBV19 and TRBJ1-5, reads DGGITQSPKYLFRKEGQNVTLSCEQNLNHDAMYWYRQDPGQGLRLIYYSQIVNDFQKGDIAEGYSVSREKKESFPLTVTSAQKNPTAFYLCASSINPGRNQPQHFGDGTRLSIL.

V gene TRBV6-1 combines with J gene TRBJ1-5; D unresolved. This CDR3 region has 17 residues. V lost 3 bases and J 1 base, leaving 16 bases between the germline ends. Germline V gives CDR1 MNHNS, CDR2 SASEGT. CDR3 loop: CASSDIRRLGSNQPQHF. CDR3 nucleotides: TGTGCCAGCAGTGATATCCGTCGTCTGGGGAGCAATCAGCCCCAGCATTTT.

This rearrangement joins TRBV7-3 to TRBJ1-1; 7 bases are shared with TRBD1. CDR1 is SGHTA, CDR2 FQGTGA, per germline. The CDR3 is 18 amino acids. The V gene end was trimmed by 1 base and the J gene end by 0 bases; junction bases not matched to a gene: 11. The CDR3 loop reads CASSLRYGTEPLNTEAFF. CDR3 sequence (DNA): TGTGCCAGCAGCTTAAGGTATGGGACAGAGCCCTTGAACACTGAAGCTTTCTTT. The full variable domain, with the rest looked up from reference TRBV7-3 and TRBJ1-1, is GAGVSQTPSNKVTEKGKYVELRCDPISGHTALYWYRQSLGQGPEFLIYFQGTGAADDSGLPNDRFFAVRPEGSVSTLKIQRTERGDSAVYLCASSLRYGTEPLNTEAFFGQGTRLTVV.

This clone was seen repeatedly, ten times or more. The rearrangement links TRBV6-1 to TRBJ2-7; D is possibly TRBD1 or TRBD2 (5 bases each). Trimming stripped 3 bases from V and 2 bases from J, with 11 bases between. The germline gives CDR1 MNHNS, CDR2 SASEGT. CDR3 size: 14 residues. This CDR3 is CASSERDGTYEQYF. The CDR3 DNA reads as TGTGCCAGCAGTGAGAGGGACGGTACCTACGAGCAGTACTTC.

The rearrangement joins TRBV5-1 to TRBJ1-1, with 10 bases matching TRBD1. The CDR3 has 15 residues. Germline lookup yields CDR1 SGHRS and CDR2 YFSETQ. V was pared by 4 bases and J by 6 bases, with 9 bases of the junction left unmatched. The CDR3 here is CASSPTGTGDAEAFF. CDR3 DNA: TGCGCCAGCAGCCCAACCGGGACAGGGGACGCTGAAGCTTTCTTT.

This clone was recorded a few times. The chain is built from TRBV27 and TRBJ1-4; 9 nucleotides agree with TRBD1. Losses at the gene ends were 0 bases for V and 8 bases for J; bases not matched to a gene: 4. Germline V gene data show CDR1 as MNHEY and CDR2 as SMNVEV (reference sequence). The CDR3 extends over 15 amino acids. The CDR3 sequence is CASSLSGTGWEKLFF. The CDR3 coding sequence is TGTGCCAGCAGTTTATCCGGGACAGGGTGGGAAAAACTGTTTTTT.

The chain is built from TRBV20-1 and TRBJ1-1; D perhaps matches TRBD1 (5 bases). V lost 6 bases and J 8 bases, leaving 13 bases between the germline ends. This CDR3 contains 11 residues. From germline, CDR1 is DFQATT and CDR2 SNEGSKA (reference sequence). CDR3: CSAPGRGEAFF. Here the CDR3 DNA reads TGCAGTGCACCTGGGCGGGGGGAAGCTTTCTTT.

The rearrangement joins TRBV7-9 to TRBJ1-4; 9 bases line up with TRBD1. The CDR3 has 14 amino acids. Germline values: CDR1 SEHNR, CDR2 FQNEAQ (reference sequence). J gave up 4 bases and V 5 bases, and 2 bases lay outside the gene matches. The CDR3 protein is CASSQGQGNEKLFF. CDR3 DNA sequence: TGTGCCAGCAGCCAGGGACAGGGTAATGAAAAACTGTTTTTT.

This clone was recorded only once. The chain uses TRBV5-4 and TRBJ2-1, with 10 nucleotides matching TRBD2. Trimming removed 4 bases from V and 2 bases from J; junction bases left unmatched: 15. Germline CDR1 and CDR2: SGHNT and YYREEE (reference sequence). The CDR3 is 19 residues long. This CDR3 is CASSNGGSSGSGAYNEQFF. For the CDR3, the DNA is TGTGCCAGCAGCAATGGTGGGTCTAGCGGGAGTGGGGCCTACAATGAGCAGTTCTTC.

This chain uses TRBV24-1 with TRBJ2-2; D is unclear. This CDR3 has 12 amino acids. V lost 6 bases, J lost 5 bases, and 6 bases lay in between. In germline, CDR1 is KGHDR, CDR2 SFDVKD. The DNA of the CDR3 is TGTGCCACCAGTCAAAGGACCGGGGAGCTGTTTTTT. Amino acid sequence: CATSQRTGELFF.

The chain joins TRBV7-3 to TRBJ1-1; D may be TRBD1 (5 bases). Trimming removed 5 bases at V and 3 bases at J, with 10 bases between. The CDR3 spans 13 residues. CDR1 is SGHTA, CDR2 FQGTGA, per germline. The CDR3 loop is CASSRDRYTEAFF. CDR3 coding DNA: TGTGCCAGCAGCCGCGACAGATACACTGAAGCTTTCTTT.

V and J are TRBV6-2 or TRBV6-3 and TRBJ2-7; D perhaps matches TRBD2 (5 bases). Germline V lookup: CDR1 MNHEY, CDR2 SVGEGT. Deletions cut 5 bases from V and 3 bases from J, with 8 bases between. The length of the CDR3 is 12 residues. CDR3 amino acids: CASSRTFYEQYF. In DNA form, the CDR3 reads TGTGCCAGCAGTCGGACTTTCTACGAGCAGTACTTC.

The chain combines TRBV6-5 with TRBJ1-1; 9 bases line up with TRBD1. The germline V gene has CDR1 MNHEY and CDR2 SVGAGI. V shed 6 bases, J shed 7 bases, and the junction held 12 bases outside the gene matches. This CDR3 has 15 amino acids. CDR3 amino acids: CASRKPTGGSFEAFF. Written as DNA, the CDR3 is TGTGCCAGCAGAAAACCGACAGGGGGAAGTTTTGAAGCTTTCTTT.

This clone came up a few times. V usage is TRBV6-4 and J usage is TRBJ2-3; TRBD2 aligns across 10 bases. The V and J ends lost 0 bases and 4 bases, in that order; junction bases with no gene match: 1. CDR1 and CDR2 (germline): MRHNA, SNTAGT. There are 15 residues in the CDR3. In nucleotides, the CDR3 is TGTGCCAGCAGTGACTCAGCGGGGGGGCCAGATACGCAGTATTTT. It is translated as CASSDSAGGPDTQYF.

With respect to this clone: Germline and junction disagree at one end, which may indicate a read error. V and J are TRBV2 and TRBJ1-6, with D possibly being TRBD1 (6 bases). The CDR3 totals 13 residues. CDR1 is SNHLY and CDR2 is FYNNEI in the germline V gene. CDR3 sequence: CASSALPRTVVNF. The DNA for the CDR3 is TGTGCCAGCAGTGCCCTGCCTCGGACAGTGGTAAACTTT.